The clone carrying this T cell receptor beta chain has at least ten counts. The antigen remains undetermined. The TCRbeta library incorporated unique molecular identifiers. In TCRdb, the PCR reads were re-called with MiXCR into one record per CDR3 protein. The data contain some 300,000 distinct CDR3 sequences, around 7.1% of them singletons. The sample originates from a study of T-cell reconstitution after alpha-beta-depleted transplantation in children. General study findings and limits: Day-60 TCRbeta diversity that was high in some patients was derived from surviving recipient T cells and thymic progenitors. Approximately two months post-transplant, alpha-beta T cells reportedly originated from several hundred expanded graft clones. At one year after transplant, newly produced T cells mostly accounted for T-cell counts and diversity.

In germline, CDR1 is SGHKS, CDR2 YYEKEE (reference sequence). Between the trimmed V and J ends, which lost 4 bases and 3 bases, there was a span of 14 bases. The CDR3 runs 15 residues. The sequence was collected from a female patient aged 2-10 years who had a stem cell transplant for Fanconi anemia, so the T cells may come from the graft donor. The gene calls are TRBV5-5 and TRBJ2-1; a possible D gene is TRBD2 (5 bases). The sequencing here drew on peripheral blood, taken 360 days after TCRalphabeta/CD19-depleted stem cell transplant. The CDR3, as DNA: TGTGCCAGCAGCAAGCAAGCGGATCACTACAATGAGCAGTTCTTC. Residues: CASSKQADHYNEQFF.